What follows are 31 T cell receptor beta chains derived from one specimen sequenced in a study of blood T cell repertoires in COVID-19. Produced via immunoSEQ multiplex PCR; TCRdb's table is partial and in-frame only. The sample includes over 50,000 clones, approximately 87% of them seen just once. The sample comprised peripheral blood. The receptor set was obtained from a man aged 60 to 75 with acute or convalescent COVID-19.

This clone appeared a few times. The rearrangement uses TRBV3-1 (or the pseudogene TRBV3-2) and TRBJ1-4; D remains unclear. CDR3 length: 12 residues. The germline V and J ends were trimmed by 1 base and 16 bases, with 13 bases remaining between them. Germline lookup yields CDR1 LGHDT and CDR2 YNNKEL (reference sequence). This chain's CDR3 is CASSQGGSGQFF. DNA for the CDR3: TGTGCCAGCAGCCAAGGCGGTTCGGGTCAGTTTTTT.

J is TRBJ2-7 and V is TRBV27, with D maybe TRBD1 (8 bases). This CDR3 contains 15 residues. Trimming took 5 bases from V and 3 from J, leaving 17 bases between them. The germline gives CDR1 MNHEY, CDR2 SMNVEV (reference sequence). CDR3 protein: CASSPGRTGYYEQYF. As DNA, the CDR3 is TGTGCCAGCAGTCCCGGGAGGACAGGGTACTACGAGCAGTACTTC.

This clone was detected only a few times. This chain joins TRBV11-2 and TRBJ2-7, with TRBD2 matching 8 bases. The V and J ends lost 0 bases and 6 bases, in that order; junction bases with no gene match: 7. The germline CDR1 and CDR2 sequences are SGHAT and FQNNGV. The CDR3 extends over 15 amino acids. In DNA, the CDR3 is TGTGCCAGCAGCTTAGAAACTAGCGGAAACCCCGAGCAGTACTTC. Protein: CASSLETSGNPEQYF.

This chain joins TRBV9 and TRBJ2-2, with D perhaps TRBD1 (5 bases). CDR1 is SGDLS, CDR2 YYNGEE, per germline. Trimming took off 0 bases at V and 1 base at J, with 10 bases between the two ends. There are 16 residues in the CDR3. This CDR3 is CASSVAHGQNTGELFF. The CDR3 coding sequence is TGTGCCAGCAGCGTAGCTCATGGACAGAACACCGGGGAGCTGTTTTTT. The whole variable domain, filled in from reference TRBV9 and TRBJ2-2, reads DSGVTQTPKHLITATGQRVTLRCSPRSGDLSVYWYQQSLDQGLQFLIQYYNGEERAKGNILERFSAQQFPDLHSELNLSSLELGDSALYFCASSVAHGQNTGELFFGEGSRLTVL.

This clone has only a few counts. Different DNA sequences within this sample yield the same CDR3. The CDR3 protein is CAWSVRSNQPQHF. The CDR3 DNA is TGTGCCTGGAGTGTACGGTCGAATCAGCCCCAGCATTTT. V and J are TRBV30 and TRBJ1-5; no definite D call. This CDR3 is 13 amino acids long. V lost 0 bases to trimming and J lost 4 bases, with 7 bases between them. Germline lookup yields CDR1 GTSNPN and CDR2 SVGIG (reference sequence).

V is TRBV27 and J is TRBJ1-6, with D possibly matching TRBD1 (5 bases). Trimming took off 5 bases at V and 7 bases at J, with 15 bases between the two ends. Germline V gene lookup returns CDR1 MNHEY and CDR2 SMNVEV (reference sequence). This CDR3 contains 15 residues. The CDR3 loop reads CASSPQVYGNSPLHF. The CDR3 nucleotides are TGTGCCAGCAGTCCACAGGTTTATGGGAATTCACCCCTCCACTTT.

The chain uses TRBV9 and TRBJ2-2; 10 bases agree with TRBD2. CDR3 length equals 18 residues. In germline, CDR1 is SGDLS, CDR2 YYNGEE. V trimming: 0 bases; J trimming: 0 bases; junction bases outside the gene matches: 5. CDR3 sequence (DNA): TGTGCCAGCAGCGTAGCAAGCGGGGGGGCCCCGAACACCGGGGAGCTGTTTTTT. Translating gives CASSVASGGAPNTGELFF. Full variable domain (remainder filled in from reference TRBV9 and TRBJ2-2): DSGVTQTPKHLITATGQRVTLRCSPRSGDLSVYWYQQSLDQGLQFLIQYYNGEERAKGNILERFSAQQFPDLHSELNLSSLELGDSALYFCASSVASGGAPNTGELFFGEGSRLTVL.

The rearrangement uses TRBV10-3 and TRBJ1-2; 9 bases are shared with TRBD1. This CDR3 has 12 amino acids. Germline V gives CDR1 ENHRY, CDR2 SYGVKD. V shed 10 bases, J shed 6 bases, and the junction held 6 bases outside the gene matches. CDR3 DNA sequence: TGTGCCACCACGGACAGGGGCCATGGCTACACCTTC. This sequence encodes CATTDRGHGYTF.

The CDR3 DNA reads as TGTGCCAGCAGCTTGAAGGGCCTTAGGGGCACTGAAGCTTTCTTT. Its translation: CASSLKGLRGTEAFF. This chain joins TRBV5-4 and TRBJ1-1, with D maybe TRBD1 (5 bases). V was pared by 1 base and J by 4 bases, with 14 bases between. There are 15 residues in the CDR3. Germline loops: CDR1 SGHNT, CDR2 YYREEE (reference sequence).

The count of this clone is one. The chain employs TRBV6-5 and TRBJ2-3; D unresolved. V lost 4 bases and J 0 bases, leaving 5 bases between the germline ends. Germline-derived CDR1 and CDR2 are MNHEY and SVGAGI. The length of the CDR3 is 13 residues. CDR3 nucleotide sequence: TGTGCCAGCAGTTCCCTTAGCACAGATACGCAGTATTTT. The encoded protein is CASSSLSTDTQYF.

The chain is built from TRBV15 and TRBJ1-5; possible D gene TRBD1, 6 bases. The germline V gene encodes CDR1 LNHNV and CDR2 YYDKDF (reference sequence). The CDR3 has 15 residues. V lost 1 base, J lost 4 bases, and 11 bases lay in between. The CDR3 DNA sequence: TGTGCCACCAGCAGAGCAGGGGTGAGAAATCAGCCCCAGCATTTT. This codes for CATSRAGVRNQPQHF.

The chain couples TRBV4-1 to TRBJ2-7, with 10 positions matching TRBD2. Looked up from germline, CDR1 is MGHRA and CDR2 is YSYEKL. The CDR3 covers 19 residues. Trimming cost V 0 bases and J 2 bases; bases outside gene matches: 13. The CDR3 here is CASSQEELAGSRIPYEQYF. DNA of the CDR3: TGCGCCAGCAGCCAAGAAGAACTAGCGGGGTCGCGTATCCCCTACGAGCAGTACTTC.

The V call is TRBV7-6, the J call TRBJ2-7; D is ambiguous. The CDR3 consists of 15 residues. Trimming left V 5 bases short and J 2 bases short, with 16 bases between. The germline gives CDR1 SGHVS, CDR2 FNYEAQ. This chain's CDR3 is CASSPNLVSAYEQYF. The CDR3 bases are TGTGCCAGCAGCCCAAATCTCGTCTCGGCCTACGAGCAGTACTTC.

The J gene is TRBJ1-5, the V gene TRBV19, with D possibly TRBD1 on 6 matching bases. CDR3 length: 15 residues. Looked up from germline, CDR1 is LNHDA and CDR2 is SQIVND (reference sequence). The V end was cut by 7 bases, the J end by 4 bases, with 17 bases between. The CDR3 region is CASTSGGALNQPQHF. As DNA, the CDR3 is TGTGCCAGTACCTCGGGGGGGGCCTTAAATCAGCCCCAGCATTTT.

The chain recombines TRBV18 with TRBJ2-5; TRBD1 aligns across 8 bases. V lost 3 bases and J lost 4; bases outside the gene matches: 22. The CDR3 is 20 amino acids. The germline CDR1 and CDR2 sequences are KGHSH and LQKENI. CDR3 sequence reads: CASSPRSNGGGTGTGETQYF. As DNA, the CDR3 is TGTGCCAGCTCACCCCGCAGTAACGGCGGAGGGACAGGTACGGGAGAGACCCAGTACTTC.

This chain joins TRBV29-1 and TRBJ2-7; D gene ambiguous. Per germline, CDR1 SQVTM and CDR2 ANQGSEA. The CDR3 spans 11 residues. The CDR3 DNA reads TGCAGTGCTAGGTTGAGTTACGAGCAGTACTTC. This gives the protein CSARLSYEQYF.

This clone was counted a few times. The rearrangement links TRBV6-5 to TRBJ1-2, with 10 bases that match TRBD1. CDR3 size: 12 residues. V shed 6 bases and J 8 bases; nucleotides not matched to a gene: 3. Per the germline V gene, CDR1 is MNHEY and CDR2 is SVGAGI. The CDR3 protein is CASRWTGGGYTF. For the CDR3, the DNA is TGTGCCAGCAGGTGGACAGGGGGAGGCTACACCTTC.

This clone has more than one count but fewer than ten. The V call is TRBV5-4, the J call TRBJ2-2, with no clear D. CDR3 size: 14 residues. Germline values: CDR1 SGHNT, CDR2 YYREEE (reference sequence). The V gene lost 0 bases and the J gene lost 6 bases, with 9 bases spanning the gap. The DNA of the CDR3 is TGTGCCAGCAGCTTGGCAGAGGCCCCCGGGGAGCTGTTTTTT. Translation gives CASSLAEAPGELFF.

V usage is TRBV12-3 or TRBV12-4 and J usage is TRBJ2-3; D perhaps matches TRBD2 (5 bases). This CDR3 region has 13 residues. Between the trimmed V and J ends, which lost 10 bases and 5 bases, there was a span of 16 bases. As DNA, the CDR3 is TGTGCCACTCATGGAGTAGCGAAAGATACGCAGTATTTT. Translation gives CATHGVAKDTQYF.

This clone was seen a handful of times. The chain uses TRBV7-9 and TRBJ2-7, with 8 positions matching TRBD1. This CDR3 has 15 residues. Germline CDR1 SEHNR, CDR2 FQNEAQ (reference sequence). With V trimmed by 5 bases and J by 3 bases, 9 bases remained unmatched. CDR3 in amino acids: CASSRRTGIHYEQYF. CDR3 DNA: TGTGCCAGCAGCCGCAGGACAGGGATTCACTACGAGCAGTACTTC.

This sequence joins TRBV3-1 (or the pseudogene TRBV3-2) and TRBJ2-3; 12 bases map to TRBD2. Germline trimming cut 4 bases from V and 4 bases from J; bases unmatched to any gene: 9. Germline CDR1 reads LGHDT; CDR2 reads YNNKEL (reference sequence). The CDR3 spans 17 residues. The CDR3 loop reads CASSLRTSGVIADTQYF. CDR3 DNA sequence: TGTGCCAGCAGCCTACGGACTAGCGGGGTGATAGCAGATACGCAGTATTTT.

The rearrangement joins TRBV19 to TRBJ1-1; a possible D gene is TRBD1 (5 bases). The germline gives CDR1 LNHDA, CDR2 SQIVND (reference sequence). The V and J ends lost 7 bases and 4 bases respectively, with 13 bases between them. The CDR3 covers 13 residues. The CDR3 DNA reads TGTGCCAGTACCATAGGGGTCCGCACTGAAGCTTTCTTT. Amino acids: CASTIGVRTEAFF.

The V call is TRBV3-1 (or the pseudogene TRBV3-2), the J call TRBJ1-2, with 8 bases fitting TRBD1. The germline gives CDR1 LGHDT, CDR2 YNNKEL (reference sequence). The CDR3 runs 15 residues. Germline trimming cut 3 bases from V and 8 bases from J; bases unmatched to any gene: 11. The CDR3 DNA follows: TGTGCCAGCAGCCAGGATGACAGGGGCCTGCTGGGCTACACCTTC. It codes for CASSQDDRGLLGYTF.

A few counts support this clone. V usage is TRBV6-2 or TRBV6-3 and J usage is TRBJ2-1, with a weak D call TRBD2 (6 bases). Germline V gene sequence: CDR1 MNHEY, CDR2 SVGEGT. V gave up 2 bases and J gave up 4 bases, with 9 bases separating them. This CDR3 has 14 residues. The CDR3 reads CASSYSGHYNEQFF. CDR3 sequence (DNA): TGTGCCAGCAGTTACAGCGGGCATTACAATGAGCAGTTCTTC.

The chain has TRBV4-3 and TRBJ2-5; 7 bases are a match to TRBD2. The CDR3 is 15 residues long. Germline V gene lookup returns CDR1 LGHNA and CDR2 YSLEER. J was trimmed by 2 bases and V by 1 base; bases with no gene match: 4. Written as DNA, the CDR3 is TGCGCCAGCAGCCAAGGGCGGGAGATTCAAGAGACCCAGTACTTC. This gives the protein CASSQGREIQETQYF.

This chain links TRBV7-8 with TRBJ1-5; 8 bases line up with TRBD1. CDR1 is SGHVS and CDR2 is FQNEAQ in the germline V gene. The trim removed 5 bases at V and 6 bases at J, leaving 3 bases unmatched. The CDR3 extends over 13 amino acids. CDR3 sequence (DNA): TGTGCCAGCAGCCGGGACAGGTTTCAGCCCCAGCATTTT. It translates to CASSRDRFQPQHF.

This sequence joins TRBV19 and TRBJ2-7; 7 nucleotides agree with TRBD2. This CDR3 comprises 15 residues. The trim removed 0 bases at V and 4 bases at J, leaving 6 bases unmatched. The germline CDR1 and CDR2 sequences are LNHDA and SQIVND (reference sequence). CDR3 sequence: CASSIDFRGGYEQYF. The CDR3 DNA follows: TGTGCCAGTAGTATAGACTTCCGGGGAGGGTACGAGCAGTACTTC.

The chain employs TRBV30 and TRBJ1-4; D unresolved. V dropped 3 bases and J dropped 13 bases, with 12 bases sitting between them. The CDR3 extends over 11 amino acids. The germline gives CDR1 GTSNPN, CDR2 SVGIG (reference sequence). The CDR3 is CAWSPEGRLFF. Here the CDR3 DNA reads TGTGCCTGGAGCCCCGAGGGTAGACTGTTTTTT.

The gene calls are TRBV15 and TRBJ2-7; 10 positions agree with TRBD1. CDR1 is LNHNV, CDR2 YYDKDF, per germline (reference sequence). This CDR3 has 16 amino acids. Trimming at V came to 0 bases and at J to 5 bases, leaving 7 bases not matched to a gene. CDR3 residues: CATSRDKRDRGDEQYF. CDR3 sequence (DNA): TGTGCCACCAGCAGAGATAAGCGGGACAGGGGTGACGAGCAGTACTTC.

The V call is TRBV4-3, the J call TRBJ1-3, with no clear D. The germline V gene encodes CDR1 LGHNA and CDR2 YSLEER. Trimming cost V 0 bases and J 10 bases, with 10 bases left between them. The CDR3 runs to 13 residues. Here the CDR3 reads CASSQDLTGTIYF. CDR3 nucleotide sequence: TGCGCCAGCAGCCAAGATCTTACGGGGACCATATATTTT.

This sequence joins TRBV7-2 and TRBJ1-1; tentatively, D is TRBD1 (6 bases). The CDR3 is made up of 12 amino acids. Germline V CDR1 and CDR2: SGHTA, FQGNSA. Trimming removed 0 bases from V and 11 bases from J, with 10 bases in between. CDR3 DNA sequence: TGTGCCAGCAGCTTAGCGGACAGCCGGGCTTTCTTT. Translated, it gives CASSLADSRAFF.